These 29 T cell receptor beta chains were all obtained from the same sample, sequenced in a study of T-cell reconstitution after alpha-beta-depleted transplantation in children. The TCRbeta library was prepared with unique molecular identifiers. In TCRdb, the PCR reads were re-called with MiXCR into one record per CDR3 protein. The sample carries roughly 300,000 distinct CDR3 sequences, around a tenth recorded once. The sample was peripheral blood, taken 180 days after TCRalphabeta/CD19-depleted stem cell transplant. These TCRs come from a male patient between 2 and 9 years old who had a stem cell transplant for chronic granulomatous disease, so the T cells may come from the graft donor.

This clonotype was seen repeatedly, ten times or more. The chain combines TRBV10-1 with TRBJ2-3, with TRBD2 matching 12 bases. V lost 4 bases to trimming and J lost 0 bases; unmatched junction nucleotides: 2. The CDR3 contains 16 residues. From germline, CDR1 is WNHNN and CDR2 SYGVQD (reference sequence). This CDR3 is CASSATSGGSTDTQYF. The CDR3 nucleotides are TGCGCCAGCAGTGCGACTAGCGGGGGTAGCACAGATACGCAGTATTTT.

This clonotype has at least ten counts. The chain joins TRBV20-1 to TRBJ2-5; 9 positions agree with TRBD1. J lost 5 bases, V lost 3 bases, and 7 bases had no gene match. Per the germline V gene, CDR1 is DFQATT and CDR2 is SNEGSKA (reference sequence). This CDR3 spans 14 amino acids. The CDR3 sequence: CSASRQDRGETQYF. The CDR3 bases are TGCAGTGCTAGTCGACAAGACAGGGGGGAGACCCAGTACTTC.

The chain is built from TRBV12-3 or TRBV12-4 and TRBJ2-7, with 7 bases fitting TRBD2. The CDR3 is 15 residues long. Trimming cost V 5 bases and J 3 bases; bases outside gene matches: 10. CDR3 protein: CASSPLPGGFYEQYF. The CDR3, as DNA: TGTGCCAGCAGTCCTTTACCGGGAGGATTCTACGAGCAGTACTTC.

In its sample, this clonotype was seen many times. The V gene is TRBV20-1, the J gene TRBJ2-1; 8 bases map to TRBD2. V was clipped by 5 bases and J by 5 bases; unmatched bases: 11. The CDR3 totals 15 residues. Germline values: CDR1 DFQATT, CDR2 SNEGSKA (reference sequence). As DNA, the CDR3 is TGCAGTGCTGGACCGACTAGCGCACTGGACAATGAGCAGTTCTTC. It yields the protein CSAGPTSALDNEQFF.

To note about this clonotype: A read error may explain this, as a much larger clone is one base away. This chain connects TRBV10-3 to TRBJ2-1; 14 nucleotides agree with TRBD2. The length of the CDR3 is 14 residues. J gave up 12 bases and V 6 bases, and 7 bases lay outside the gene matches. Germline-derived CDR1 and CDR2 are ENHRY and SYGVKD. The CDR3 DNA reads as TGTGCCATCAGGAGACTAGCGGGAGGGCATGGGCAGTTCTTC. Protein: CAIRRLAGGHGQFF.

This clonotype was counted ten times or more. The rearrangement links TRBV6-6 to TRBJ2-3; D uncertain. Trimming removed 0 bases at V and 2 bases at J, with 3 bases between. Germline V gene data show CDR1 as MNHNY and CDR2 as SVGAGI (reference sequence). The CDR3 length is 13 residues. Written as DNA, the CDR3 is TGTGCCAGCAGTTACTCGGACACAGATACGCAGTATTTT. Encoded protein: CASSYSDTDTQYF.

This clonotype was seen ten or more times. V is TRBV20-1 and J is TRBJ2-7; 8 bases fit TRBD2. Per the germline V gene, CDR1 is DFQATT and CDR2 is SNEGSKA (reference sequence). Losses at the gene ends were 2 bases for V and 5 bases for J; bases not matched to a gene: 11. This CDR3 comprises 15 residues. The CDR3 region is CSARRPSGRQNEQYF. CDR3 bases: TGCAGTGCTAGACGCCCTAGCGGGCGCCAAAACGAGCAGTACTTC.

The table lists this clonotype with many counts. V usage is TRBV5-1 and J usage is TRBJ2-1; D possibly corresponds to TRBD2 (5 bases). This CDR3 is 12 amino acids long. V was clipped by 6 bases and J by 4 bases, with 8 bases between them. Per the germline V gene, CDR1 is SGHRS and CDR2 is YFSETQ. CDR3: CASTRGYNEQFF. For the CDR3, the DNA is TGCGCCAGCACCCGGGGATACAATGAGCAGTTCTTC.

This clonotype was recorded many times. This chain uses TRBV4-3 with TRBJ2-3; 9 bases are shared with TRBD2. With V trimmed by 1 base and J by 2 bases, 7 bases remained unmatched. The germline gives CDR1 LGHNA, CDR2 YSLEER. The CDR3 has 17 amino acids. CDR3 region: CASSQVVGTSPTDTQYF. The CDR3 DNA reads TGCGCCAGCAGCCAAGTTGTGGGGACTAGCCCCACAGATACGCAGTATTTT.

At least ten counts were recorded for this clonotype. The rearrangement uses TRBV9 and TRBJ2-1; D ambiguous. CDR3 length equals 13 residues. CDR1 and CDR2 from the germline V gene are SGDLS and YYNGEE. V was cut by 1 base and J by 6 bases, with 8 bases left in between. As DNA, the CDR3 is TGTGCCAGCAGCGTACATAGCTCCAATGAGCAGTTCTTC. The encoded protein is CASSVHSSNEQFF.

This clonotype occurred many times. The CDR3 DNA reads as TGCAGTGCTAGGGGCCGGGACAGGGGTCTCTACGAGCAGTACTTC. Encoded protein: CSARGRDRGLYEQYF. The V and J genes are TRBV20-1 and TRBJ2-7, with 10 bases fitting TRBD1. The V segment lost 3 bases and the J segment 3 bases; nucleotides outside the gene matches: 8. The CDR3 loop spans 15 amino acids. Germline loops: CDR1 DFQATT, CDR2 SNEGSKA (reference sequence).

This clonotype showed up many times. This rearrangement joins TRBV3-1 to TRBJ2-7; a weak D match, TRBD1 (5 bases). The ends were cut back, 4 bases at V and 3 bases at J, with 25 bases in the middle. This CDR3 is built from 18 residues. Germline assignment: CDR1 LGHDT and CDR2 YNNKEL (reference sequence). The CDR3 sequence: CASSRRSTIWQGGYEQYF. CDR3 DNA sequence: TGTGCCAGCAGCCGTCGTTCTACGATTTGGCAGGGCGGCTACGAGCAGTACTTC.

The rearrangement joins TRBV29-1 to TRBJ2-1, with 10 bases fitting TRBD2. Trimming cost V 7 bases and J 0 bases; bases outside gene matches: 9. Germline assignment: CDR1 SQVTM and CDR2 ANQGSEA. The CDR3 runs to 16 residues. Here the CDR3 DNA reads TGCAGCGCCGACGGACTAGCGGTGAGCTCCTACAATGAGCAGTTCTTC. It translates to CSADGLAVSSYNEQFF.

This clonotype was observed many times. The chain is built from TRBV20-1 and TRBJ1-6; D unclear. The CDR3 loop spans 13 amino acids. Germline CDR1 and CDR2: DFQATT and SNEGSKA (reference sequence). The ends were cut back, 4 bases at V and 0 bases at J, with 4 bases in the middle. CDR3 DNA sequence: TGCAGTGCTATTAGCTCCTATAATTCACCCCTCCACTTT. This encodes CSAISSYNSPLHF.

This clonotype was seen at least ten times. V gene TRBV27 combines with J gene TRBJ2-7; 7 bases are a match to TRBD1. From germline, CDR1 is MNHEY and CDR2 SMNVEV (reference sequence). V lost 3 bases and J lost 6; bases outside the gene matches: 5. The CDR3 is made up of 13 amino acids. The CDR3 nucleotides are TGTGCCAGCAGTTTCACAGGGGCCCGCGAGCAGTACTTC. This codes for CASSFTGAREQYF.

Comments on this clonotype: Just one base apart from a much larger clone, this may be a read error. The chain recombines TRBV7-2 with TRBJ2-7; 9 bases are shared with TRBD2. Germline V gene lookup returns CDR1 SGHTA and CDR2 FQGNSA. This CDR3 contains 16 residues. The CDR3 sequence: CAGSRISGGPRGEQYF. The CDR3 DNA follows: TGTGCCGGCAGCCGCATTAGCGGGGGTCCCCGGGGCGAGCAGTACTTC.

This clonotype was seen at least ten times. The chain is built from TRBV28 and TRBJ2-7, with D hard to call. The CDR3 runs to 13 residues. Between the trimmed V and J ends, which lost 1 base and 6 bases, there was a span of 10 bases. Germline V CDR1 and CDR2: MDHEN, SYDVKM. Here the CDR3 reads CASSLFPLAEQYF. CDR3 DNA: TGTGCCAGCAGTTTATTTCCCTTGGCCGAGCAGTACTTC.

The table lists this clonotype with many counts. The J gene is TRBJ1-2, the V gene TRBV20-1, with no clear D. The CDR3 has 14 amino acids. CDR1 is DFQATT and CDR2 is SNEGSKA in the germline V gene (reference sequence). Trimming cost V 1 base and J 10 bases, with 19 bases left between them. DNA for the CDR3: TGCAGTGCTAGAGCCGCCTTGGGGAGGGAGGACTACACCTTC. It specifies CSARAALGREDYTF.

This clonotype was counted at least ten times. The CDR3 sequence is CSVRRRGRNEQFF. The DNA for the CDR3 is TGCAGTGTTAGGAGAAGGGGGAGAAATGAGCAGTTCTTC. The chain joins TRBV20-1 to TRBJ2-1; TRBD1 is a possible D gene (6 bases). Trimming removed 7 bases from V and 7 bases from J, with 17 bases in between. This CDR3 region has 13 residues. Germline V lookup: CDR1 DFQATT, CDR2 SNEGSKA (reference sequence).

As concerns this clonotype: A much bigger clone sits one base away, suggesting this may be a read error. The chain recombines TRBV14 with TRBJ2-7; the D gene is possibly TRBD1 (6 bases). CDR3 length equals 16 residues. The germline CDR1 and CDR2 sequences are SGHDN and FVKESK. The CDR3 sequence is CASSRSGTPSSYEQCF. For the CDR3, the DNA is TGTGCCAGCAGCCGATCCGGGACACCGAGCTCCTACGAGCAGTGCTTC. Full variable domain (missing parts from reference TRBV14 and TRBJ2-7): EAGVTQFPSHSVIEKGQTVTLRCDPISGHDNLYWYRRVMGKEIKFLLHFVKESKQDESGMPNNRFLAERTGGTYSTLKVQPAELEDSGVYFCASSRSGTPSSYEQCFGPGTRLTVT.

This clonotype was counted only a few times. V and J are TRBV12-3 or TRBV12-4 and TRBJ2-4, with 7 bases identical to TRBD1. V gave up 3 bases and J gave up 1 base; unmatched junction bases: 3. The CDR3 runs to 15 residues. DNA of the CDR3: TGTGCCAGCAGTTTCACAGGGGATGCCAAAAACATTCAGTACTTC. Encoded protein: CASSFTGDAKNIQYF.

At least ten counts were recorded for this clonotype. V is TRBV7-3 and J is TRBJ2-1; the D gene is possibly TRBD2 (5 bases). Trimming stripped 6 bases from V and 2 bases from J, with 17 bases between. CDR1 is SGHTA, CDR2 FQGTGA, per germline. The CDR3 spans 16 residues. The CDR3 is CASSPTAGMPYNEQFF. In nucleotides, the CDR3 is TGTGCCAGCAGTCCGACCGCCGGGATGCCCTACAATGAGCAGTTCTTC. The full variable domain, in which reference TRBV7-3 and TRBJ2-1 provide the parts outside the CDR3, is GAGVSQTPSNKVTEKGKYVELRCDPISGHTALYWYRQSLGQGPEFLIYFQGTGAADDSGLPNDRFFAVRPEGSVSTLKIQRTERGDSAVYLCASSPTAGMPYNEQFFGPGTRLTVL.

This clonotype appeared many times. V usage is TRBV15 and J usage is TRBJ1-1; D might be TRBD1 (5 bases). The CDR3 contains 13 residues. The germline CDR1 and CDR2 sequences are LNHNV and YYDKDF (reference sequence). Trimming left V 1 base short and J 8 bases short, with 11 bases between. The CDR3 region has the DNA TGTGCCACCAGCAGAGTTACAGGATGGGAAGCTTTCTTT. It yields the protein CATSRVTGWEAFF. Combining the CDR3 with reference TRBV15 and TRBJ1-1 gives the whole variable domain DAMVIQNPRYQVTQFGKPVTLSCSQTLNHNVMYWYQQKSSQAPKLLFHYYDKDFNNEADTPDNFQSRRPNTSFCFLDIRSPGLGDTAMYLCATSRVTGWEAFFGQGTRLTVV.

Regarding this clonotype: Compared with germline, one end of the junction differs, possibly owing to a read error. The chain uses TRBV20-1 and TRBJ1-2; D uncertain. This CDR3 spans 13 amino acids. Looked up from germline, CDR1 is DFQATT and CDR2 is SNEGSKA (reference sequence). Written as DNA, the CDR3 is TGCAGTGCTAGAGAGGCTGGAGGGTATGGCTACCCCTTC. Encoded protein: CSAREAGGYGYPF.

The rearrangement uses TRBV20-1 and TRBJ2-1; TRBD1 aligns across 10 bases. V shed 3 bases, J shed 4 bases, and the junction held 6 bases outside the gene matches. The CDR3 is made up of 15 amino acids. Germline V CDR1 and CDR2: DFQATT, SNEGSKA (reference sequence). The CDR3 region is CSASGRDRGYNEQFF. CDR3 coding DNA: TGCAGTGCTAGTGGCCGGGACAGGGGTTACAATGAGCAGTTCTTC.

This clonotype was recorded at least ten times. This rearrangement joins TRBV7-4 to TRBJ2-1; the match to TRBD2 covers 9 bases. The ends lost 1 base at V and 0 bases at J; junction bases unmatched: 22. The CDR3 length is 23 residues. Per the germline V gene, CDR1 is SGHVT and CDR2 is SQSDAQ. DNA of the CDR3: TGTGCCAGCAGCTTAGGTAGGGAGAGCGGGAGGATTGATTTTGCGTACTCCTACAATGAGCAGTTCTTC. Translation: CASSLGRESGRIDFAYSYNEQFF.

This clonotype was counted ten times or more. This chain connects TRBV19 to TRBJ2-7; TRBD1 might be the D (6 bases). Germline V gene sequence: CDR1 LNHDA, CDR2 SQIVND (reference sequence). The V gene lost 5 bases and the J gene lost 2 bases, with 13 bases spanning the gap. The CDR3 has 14 amino acids. In nucleotides, the CDR3 is TGTGCCAGTAGTGATCCGGGACATGCCTACGAGCAGTACTTC. It encodes CASSDPGHAYEQYF.

This clonotype was observed at least ten times. Here the CDR3 reads CASSLDLGLAGGNEQFF. The CDR3, as DNA: TGCGCCAGCAGCTTGGACCTAGGACTAGCGGGAGGCAATGAGCAGTTCTTC. The chain links TRBV5-1 to TRBJ2-1; 14 bases map to TRBD2. V lost 0 bases to trimming and J lost 6 bases; unmatched junction nucleotides: 5. Germline V gene data show CDR1 as SGHRS and CDR2 as YFSETQ. The CDR3 runs 17 residues. Filled out from reference TRBV5-1 and TRBJ2-1, the complete variable domain reads KAGVTQTPRYLIKTRGQQVTLSCSPISGHRSVSWYQQTPGQGLQFLFEYFSETQRNKGNFPGRFSGRQFSNSRSEMNVSTLELGDSALYLCASSLDLGLAGGNEQFFGPGTRLTVL.

This clonotype showed up many times. The chain carries TRBV5-1 and TRBJ2-3; 7 bases map to TRBD2. The CDR3 runs 18 residues. Germline CDR1 is SGHRS and CDR2 is YFSETQ. After removal of 3 bases from V and 3 bases from J, the junction contained 16 bases not matched to a gene. CDR3 coding DNA: TGCGCCAGCAGCTGGACCCGCGGGACCGGGACTATTACAGATACGCAGTATTTT. Translated, it gives CASSWTRGTGTITDTQYF.